The clone carrying this TCR beta chain was observed many times. Its antigen is undetermined. TCRdb fed the 5' RACE reads into MiXCR, producing one record per CDR3 protein. The sample has 200,000 to 250,000 distinct CDR3 sequences, around a quarter seen once; the top ten hold 5% to 8%. The CDR3 sequence is 15 residues long. Trimming cost V 2 bases and J 4 bases; bases outside gene matches: 9. Germline assignment: CDR1 DFQATT and CDR2 SNEGSKA (reference sequence). The data are from a study of CD8 T cells in ankylosing spondylitis. Study-wide findings and caveats: Seven to nine highly homologous variants formed a TCR beta motif that appeared characteristic of ankylosing spondylitis blood. Some of these motif variants have turned up before, in reports on reactive arthritis synovial fluid and blood.

The clonotype comes from a male donor with ankylosing spondylitis or in good health (not recorded which). The chain recombines TRBV20-1 with TRBJ2-5; the match to TRBD2 covers 8 bases. The sample comprised blood, either unsorted or a sorted T cell fraction (not recorded which). The CDR3 spells CSARTIAGTGETQYF. In DNA, the CDR3 is TGCAGTGCTAGAACCATAGCGGGAACAGGAGAGACCCAGTACTTC.